This TCR beta chain was documented in a study of Tregs in tolerant kidney transplant recipients. For the study at large: The nonmyeloablative bone marrow transplants came from related graft donors, with transient mixed chimerism.

The data were produced by immunoSEQ multiplex PCR, yet TCRdb's version contains in-frame clones alone and is incomplete. The sample includes some 66,000 clones, roughly 92% of them seen just once. CD4+CD25+CD127- Tregs, CD4+CD25- non-Tregs, CD4 and CD8 cells were sorted. The trim removed 5 bases at V and 4 bases at J, leaving 2 bases unmatched. Germline CDR1 is SGHTA and CDR2 is FQGNSA. This CDR3 is built from 15 residues. The clonotype was recovered from a human donor who received a combined kidney and bone marrow transplant. V gene TRBV7-2 combines with J gene TRBJ2-5, with 15 nucleotides matching TRBD2. Specimen: CD8+ T cells from blood, collected before the transplant. The CDR3 loop reads CASSMGLAGGETQYF. CDR3 DNA: TGTGCCAGCAGCATGGGACTAGCGGGAGGAGAGACCCAGTACTTC.